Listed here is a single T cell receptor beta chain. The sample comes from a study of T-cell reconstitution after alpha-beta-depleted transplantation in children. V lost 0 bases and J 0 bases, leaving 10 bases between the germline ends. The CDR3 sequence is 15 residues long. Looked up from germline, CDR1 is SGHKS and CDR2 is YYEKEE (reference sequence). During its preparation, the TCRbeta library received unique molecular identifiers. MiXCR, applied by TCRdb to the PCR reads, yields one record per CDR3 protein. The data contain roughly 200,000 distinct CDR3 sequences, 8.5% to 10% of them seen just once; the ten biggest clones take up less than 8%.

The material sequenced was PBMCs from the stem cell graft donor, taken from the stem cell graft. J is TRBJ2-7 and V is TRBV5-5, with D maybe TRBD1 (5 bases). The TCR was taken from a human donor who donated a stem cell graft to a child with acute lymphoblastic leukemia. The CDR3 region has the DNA TGTGCCAGCAGCTTGGGGACACGTCTCTCCTACGAGCAGTACTTC. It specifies CASSLGTRLSYEQYF.